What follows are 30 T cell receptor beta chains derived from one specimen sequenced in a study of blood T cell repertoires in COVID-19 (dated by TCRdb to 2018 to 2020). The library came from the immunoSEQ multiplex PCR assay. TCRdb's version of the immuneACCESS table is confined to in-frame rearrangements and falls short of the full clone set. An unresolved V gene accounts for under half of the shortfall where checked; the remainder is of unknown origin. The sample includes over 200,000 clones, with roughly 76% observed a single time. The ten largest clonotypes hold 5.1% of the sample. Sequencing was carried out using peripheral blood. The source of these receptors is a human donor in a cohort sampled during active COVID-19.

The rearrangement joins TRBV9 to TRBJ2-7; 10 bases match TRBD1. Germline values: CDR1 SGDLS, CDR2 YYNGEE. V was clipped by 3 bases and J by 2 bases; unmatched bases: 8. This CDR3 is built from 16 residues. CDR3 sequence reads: CASSGSTGTGAYEQYF. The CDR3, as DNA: TGTGCCAGCAGCGGATCGACCGGGACAGGGGCCTACGAGCAGTACTTC.

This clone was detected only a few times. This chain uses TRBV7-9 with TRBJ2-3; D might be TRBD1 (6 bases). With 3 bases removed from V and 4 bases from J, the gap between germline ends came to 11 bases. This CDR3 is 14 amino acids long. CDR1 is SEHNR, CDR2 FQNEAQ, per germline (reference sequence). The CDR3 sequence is CASSFSGVADTQYF. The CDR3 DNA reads TGTGCCAGCAGCTTTTCAGGGGTCGCAGATACGCAGTATTTT.

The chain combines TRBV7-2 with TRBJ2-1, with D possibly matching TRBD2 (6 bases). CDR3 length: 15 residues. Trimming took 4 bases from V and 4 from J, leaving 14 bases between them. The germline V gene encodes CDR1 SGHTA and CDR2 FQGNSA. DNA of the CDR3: TGTGCCAGCAGCTCCCCTCCAGCGGGTTACAATGAGCAGTTCTTC. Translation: CASSSPPAGYNEQFF.

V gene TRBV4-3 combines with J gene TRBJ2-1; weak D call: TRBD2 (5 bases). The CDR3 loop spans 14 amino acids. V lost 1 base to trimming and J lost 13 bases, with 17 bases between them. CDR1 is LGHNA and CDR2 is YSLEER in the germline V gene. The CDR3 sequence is CASSQGGARFGQFF. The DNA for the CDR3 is TGCGCCAGCAGCCAAGGGGGAGCCCGATTTGGCCAGTTCTTC.

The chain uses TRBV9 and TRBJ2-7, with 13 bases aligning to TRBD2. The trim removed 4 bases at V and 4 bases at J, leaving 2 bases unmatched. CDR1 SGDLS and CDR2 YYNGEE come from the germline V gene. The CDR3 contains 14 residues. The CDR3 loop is CASSTGLAGYEQYF. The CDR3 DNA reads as TGTGCCAGCAGCACGGGACTAGCGGGATACGAGCAGTACTTC.

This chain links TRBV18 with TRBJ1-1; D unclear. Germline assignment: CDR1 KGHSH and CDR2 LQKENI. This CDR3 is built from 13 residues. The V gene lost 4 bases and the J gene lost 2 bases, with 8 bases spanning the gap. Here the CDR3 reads CASSQKRNTEAFF. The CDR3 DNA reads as TGTGCCAGCTCACAGAAGAGAAACACTGAAGCTTTCTTT. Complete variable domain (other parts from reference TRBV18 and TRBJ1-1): NAGVMQNPRHLVRRRGQEARLRCSPMKGHSHVYWYRQLPEEGLKFMVYLQKENIIDESGMPKERFSAEFPKEGPSILRIQQVVRGDSAAYFCASSQKRNTEAFFGQGTRLTVV.

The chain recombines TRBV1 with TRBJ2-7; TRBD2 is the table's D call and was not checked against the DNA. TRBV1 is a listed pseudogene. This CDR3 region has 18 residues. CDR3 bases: TGCACCAGCAGCCAAGAATCGCGACTAGCGGGAGGAAGTGGGGAGCAGTACTTC. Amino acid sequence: CTSSQESRLAGGSGEQYF.

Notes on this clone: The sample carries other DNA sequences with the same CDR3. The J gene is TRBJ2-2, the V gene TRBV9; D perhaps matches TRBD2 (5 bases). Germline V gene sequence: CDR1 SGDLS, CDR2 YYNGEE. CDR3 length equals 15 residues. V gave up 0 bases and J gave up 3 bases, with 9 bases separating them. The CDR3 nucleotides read TGTGCCAGCAGCGTAGGGGCGGGTTACACCGGGGAGCTGTTTTTT. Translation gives CASSVGAGYTGELFF.

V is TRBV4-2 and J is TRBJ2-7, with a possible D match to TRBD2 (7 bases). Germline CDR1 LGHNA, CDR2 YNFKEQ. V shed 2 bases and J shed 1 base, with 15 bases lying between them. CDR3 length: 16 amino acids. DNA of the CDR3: TGTGCCAGCAGCCAAAGAGGGGGGGGATTTTCCTACGAGCAGTACTTC. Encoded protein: CASSQRGGGFSYEQYF.

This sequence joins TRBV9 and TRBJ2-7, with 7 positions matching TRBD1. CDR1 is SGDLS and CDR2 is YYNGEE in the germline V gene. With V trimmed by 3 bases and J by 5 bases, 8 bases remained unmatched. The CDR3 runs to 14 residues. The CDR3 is CASSEGPGGNEQYF. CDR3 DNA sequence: TGTGCCAGCAGCGAGGGGCCAGGGGGAAACGAGCAGTACTTC.

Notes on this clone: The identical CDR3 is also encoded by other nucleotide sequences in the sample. The DNA of the CDR3 is TGTGCCAGCAGCCCGGGGTCTTACGAGCAGTACTTC. Protein: CASSPGSYEQYF. The chain combines TRBV7-9 with TRBJ2-7; a possible D gene is TRBD2 (5 bases). Deletions cut 5 bases from V and 4 bases from J, with 9 bases between. This CDR3 is 12 amino acids long. The germline V gene has CDR1 SEHNR and CDR2 FQNEAQ (reference sequence).

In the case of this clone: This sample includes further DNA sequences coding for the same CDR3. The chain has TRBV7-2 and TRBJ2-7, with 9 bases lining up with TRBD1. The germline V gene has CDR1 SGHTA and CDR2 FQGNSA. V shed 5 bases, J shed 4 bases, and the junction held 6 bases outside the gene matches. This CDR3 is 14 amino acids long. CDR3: CASSPGTGSYEQYF. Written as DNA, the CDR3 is TGTGCCAGCAGCCCCGGGACAGGGAGTTACGAGCAGTACTTC.

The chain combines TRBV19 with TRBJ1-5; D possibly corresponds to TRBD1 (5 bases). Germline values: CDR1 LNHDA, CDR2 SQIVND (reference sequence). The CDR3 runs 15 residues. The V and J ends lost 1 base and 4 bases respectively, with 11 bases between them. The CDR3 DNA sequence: TGTGCCAGTAGTATAGGCAGGGTTTGGAATCAGCCCCAGCATTTT. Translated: CASSIGRVWNQPQHF.

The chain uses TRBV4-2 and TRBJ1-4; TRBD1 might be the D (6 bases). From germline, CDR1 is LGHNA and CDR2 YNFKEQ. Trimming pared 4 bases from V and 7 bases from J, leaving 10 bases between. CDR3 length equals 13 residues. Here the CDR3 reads CASSRRDIEKLFF. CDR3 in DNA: TGTGCCAGCAGCCGACGGGACATTGAAAAACTGTTTTTT.

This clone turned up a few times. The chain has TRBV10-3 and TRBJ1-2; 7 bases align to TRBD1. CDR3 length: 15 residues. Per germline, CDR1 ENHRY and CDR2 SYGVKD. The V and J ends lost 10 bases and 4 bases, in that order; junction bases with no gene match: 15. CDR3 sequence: CATQPGAGGSYGYTF. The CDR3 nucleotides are TGTGCCACTCAACCAGGGGCAGGGGGGAGCTATGGCTACACCTTC.

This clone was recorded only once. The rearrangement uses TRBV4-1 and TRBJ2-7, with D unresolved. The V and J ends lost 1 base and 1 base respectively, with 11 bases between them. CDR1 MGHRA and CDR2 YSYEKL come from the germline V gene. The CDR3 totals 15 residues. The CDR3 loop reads CASSQGADGSYEQYF. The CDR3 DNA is TGCGCCAGCAGCCAAGGGGCAGATGGGTCCTACGAGCAGTACTTC.

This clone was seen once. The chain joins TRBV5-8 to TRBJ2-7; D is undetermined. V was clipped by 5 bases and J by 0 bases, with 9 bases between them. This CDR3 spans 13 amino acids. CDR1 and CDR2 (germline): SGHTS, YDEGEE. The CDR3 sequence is CASRFPSSYEQYF. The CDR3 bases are TGTGCCAGCAGGTTCCCGAGCTCCTACGAGCAGTACTTC.

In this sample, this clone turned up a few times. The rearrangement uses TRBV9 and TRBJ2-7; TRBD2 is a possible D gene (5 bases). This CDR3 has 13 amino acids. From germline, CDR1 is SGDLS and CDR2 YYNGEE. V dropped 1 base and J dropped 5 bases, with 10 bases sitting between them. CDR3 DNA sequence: TGTGCCAGCAGCGTAACTAGTTTCCACGAGCAGTACTTC. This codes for CASSVTSFHEQYF.

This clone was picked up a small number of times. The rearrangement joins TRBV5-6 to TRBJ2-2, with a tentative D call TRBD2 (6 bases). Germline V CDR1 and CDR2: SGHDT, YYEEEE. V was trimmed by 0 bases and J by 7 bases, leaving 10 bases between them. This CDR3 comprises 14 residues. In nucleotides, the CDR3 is TGTGCCAGCAGCTTGGGTCTCGGGAGCGGGGAGCTGTTTTTT. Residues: CASSLGLGSGELFF.

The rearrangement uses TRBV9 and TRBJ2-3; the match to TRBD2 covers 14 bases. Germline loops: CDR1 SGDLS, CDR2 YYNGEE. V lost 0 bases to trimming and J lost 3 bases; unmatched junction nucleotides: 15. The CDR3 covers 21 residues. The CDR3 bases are TGTGCCAGCAGCGTAGGGTGGAGAGCGACTAGCGGGAGGGCAAAGACAGATACGCAGTATTTT. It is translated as CASSVGWRATSGRAKTDTQYF.

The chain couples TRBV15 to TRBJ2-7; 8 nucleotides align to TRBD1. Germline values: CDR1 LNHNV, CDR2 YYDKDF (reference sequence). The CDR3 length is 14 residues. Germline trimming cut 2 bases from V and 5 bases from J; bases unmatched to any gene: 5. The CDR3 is CATSRLQGVHEQYF. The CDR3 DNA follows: TGTGCCACCAGCAGATTACAGGGGGTCCACGAGCAGTACTTC.

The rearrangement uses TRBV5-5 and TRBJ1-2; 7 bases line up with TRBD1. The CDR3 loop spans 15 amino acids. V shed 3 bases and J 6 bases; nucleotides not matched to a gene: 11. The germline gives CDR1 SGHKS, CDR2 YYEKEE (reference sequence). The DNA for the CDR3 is TGTGCCAGCAGCTCCTCCCCGGGACAGATCAATGGCTACACCTTC. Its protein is CASSSSPGQINGYTF.

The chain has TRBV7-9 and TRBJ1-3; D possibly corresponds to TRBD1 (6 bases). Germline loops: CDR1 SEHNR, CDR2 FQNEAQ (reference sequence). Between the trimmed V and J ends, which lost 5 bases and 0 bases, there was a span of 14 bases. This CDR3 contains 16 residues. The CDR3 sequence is CASSHSGTHSGNTIYF. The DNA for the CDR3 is TGTGCCAGCAGCCACTCCGGGACACACTCTGGAAACACCATATATTTT. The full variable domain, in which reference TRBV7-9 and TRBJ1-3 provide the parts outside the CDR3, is DTGVSQNPRHKITKRGQNVTFRCDPISEHNRLYWYRQTLGQGPEFLTYFQNEAQLEKSRLLSDRFSAERPKGSFSTLEIQRTEQGDSAMYLCASSHSGTHSGNTIYFGEGSWLTVV.

The CDR3: CASISGLAGSNEQFF. The CDR3 nucleotides read TGTGCCAGTATAAGCGGGCTAGCGGGAAGCAATGAGCAGTTCTTC. The gene calls are TRBV19 and TRBJ2-1; 9 nucleotides agree with TRBD2. Germline CDR1 is LNHDA and CDR2 is SQIVND (reference sequence). J gave up 6 bases and V 7 bases, and 10 bases lay outside the gene matches. The CDR3 is 15 amino acids.

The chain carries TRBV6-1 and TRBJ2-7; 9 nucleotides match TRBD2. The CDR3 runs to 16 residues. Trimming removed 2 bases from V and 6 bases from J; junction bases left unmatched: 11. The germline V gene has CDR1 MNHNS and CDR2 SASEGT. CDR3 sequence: CASSERGSGRIAEQYF. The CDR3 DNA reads TGTGCCAGCAGTGAAAGGGGTAGCGGGAGAATTGCCGAGCAGTACTTC.

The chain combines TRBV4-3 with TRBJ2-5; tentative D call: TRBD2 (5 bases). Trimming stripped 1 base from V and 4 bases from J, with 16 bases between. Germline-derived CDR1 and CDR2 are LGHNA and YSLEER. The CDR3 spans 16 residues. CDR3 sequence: CASSQGNGIFGETQYF. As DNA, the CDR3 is TGCGCCAGCAGCCAAGGAAACGGGATATTTGGAGAGACCCAGTACTTC.

The CDR3 DNA follows: TGTGCCAGCAGTTACTCGAGAGGGTACTATGGTGGCTACACCTTC. Protein sequence: CASSYSRGYYGGYTF. The J gene is TRBJ1-2, the V gene TRBV6-5; D uncertain. Germline V lookup: CDR1 MNHEY, CDR2 SVGAGI. This CDR3 spans 15 amino acids. Trimming stripped 0 bases from V and 7 bases from J, with 15 bases between.

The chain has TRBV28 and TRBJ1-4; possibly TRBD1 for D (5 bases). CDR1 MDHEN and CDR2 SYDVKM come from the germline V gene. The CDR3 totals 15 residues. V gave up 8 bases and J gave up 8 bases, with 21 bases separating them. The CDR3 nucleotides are TGTGCCAGCCTTCCGGCGGCAGGGCAGGGAGAAAAACTGTTTTTT. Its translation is CASLPAAGQGEKLFF.

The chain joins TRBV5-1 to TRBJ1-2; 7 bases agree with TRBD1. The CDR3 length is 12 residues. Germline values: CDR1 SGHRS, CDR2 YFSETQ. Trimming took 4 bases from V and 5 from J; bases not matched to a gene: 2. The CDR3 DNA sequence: TGCGCCAGCAGCGGGACAGAATATGGCTACACCTTC. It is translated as CASSGTEYGYTF. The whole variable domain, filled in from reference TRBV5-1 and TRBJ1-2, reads KAGVTQTPRYLIKTRGQQVTLSCSPISGHRSVSWYQQTPGQGLQFLFEYFSETQRNKGNFPGRFSGRQFSNSRSEMNVSTLELGDSALYLCASSGTEYGYTFGSGTRLTVV.

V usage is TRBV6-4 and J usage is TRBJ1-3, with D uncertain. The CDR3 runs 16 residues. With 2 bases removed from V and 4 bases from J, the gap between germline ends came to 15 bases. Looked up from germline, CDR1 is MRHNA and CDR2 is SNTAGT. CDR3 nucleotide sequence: TGTGCCAGCAGTGACAGCGTTAGGCGCCGGGGAAACACCATATATTTT. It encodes CASSDSVRRRGNTIYF.